A selection of T cell receptor beta chains follows, all from one sample in a study of T cells in tuberculosis. Using immunoSEQ multiplex PCR, the repertoire was profiled, and TCRdb retains in-frame clones only, with some absent. The repertoire consists of around 50,000 clones, with around 90% occurring once and the leading ten covering 21%. Input material: CD1b-GMM tetramer-negative cells sorted from PBMCs. The receptors stem from an adult woman with latent tuberculosis. Each CDR3 is given with its conserved first and last residue. Each record gives: clone size, V gene, J gene, D gene, CDR3 protein, CDR3 DNA. The D gene is left open where the match is weak. The size entry is marked missing in some rows and otherwise reads once, few, many or a size class.

once	TRBV4-1	TRBJ2-1	NA	CASSQGGVPYNEQFF	TGCGCCAGCAGCCAAGGGGGCGTCCCCTACAATGAGCAGTTCTTC
once	TRBV10-3	TRBJ2-5	TRBD2	CAIGEGYQETQYF	TGTGCCATAGGGGAGGGGTACCAAGAGACCCAGTACTTC
NA	TRBV18	TRBJ2-5	NA	CASSPFLSGGQETQYF	TGTGCCAGCTCACCTTTCTTATCAGGGGGGCAAGAGACCCAGTACTTC
few	TRBV7-2	TRBJ2-7	NA	CASSFSGSYEQYF	TGTGCCAGCAGCTTTAGCGGTTCCTACGAGCAGTACTTC
NA	TRBV6-5	TRBJ2-1	TRBD2	CASSLETSGRAGQFF	TGTGCCAGCAGTCTAGAGACTAGCGGGAGGGCCGGGCAGTTCTTC
NA	TRBV5-1	TRBJ1-2	TRBD1	CASSLRALQGTNYGYTF	TGCGCCAGCAGCTTGCGGGCCCTACAGGGGACTAACTATGGCTACACCTTC
NA	TRBV29-1	TRBJ1-2	NA	CSVEDTGGDGYTF	TGCAGCGTTGAAGATACGGGAGGGGATGGCTACACCTTC
NA	TRBV6-1	TRBJ2-7	NA	CASSETGSGAYEQYF	TGTGCCAGCAGTGAAACGGGGTCAGGGGCCTACGAGCAGTACTTC
NA	TRBV12-5	TRBJ1-1	NA	CASGLSVSSGGVDTEAFF	TGTGCTAGTGGTTTGTCCGTTAGTTCGGGGGGGGTGGACACTGAAGCTTTCTTT
NA	TRBV18	TRBJ1-6	NA	CASSPVTKMDNSPLHF	TGTGCCAGCTCACCAGTAACCAAAATGGACAATTCCCCCCTCCACTTT
NA	TRBV11-2	TRBJ2-1	TRBD1	CASSSGQGPQYEQFF	TGTGCCAGCAGCTCCGGACAGGGCCCGCAGTATGAGCAGTTCTTC
once	TRBV13	TRBJ2-1	NA	CASSLEQYNEQFF	TGTGCCAGCAGCTTAGAACAGTACAATGAGCAGTTCTTC
NA	TRBV10-3	TRBJ2-1	NA	CAIKGLDYNEQFF	TGTGCCATCAAGGGACTGGACTACAATGAGCAGTTCTTC
NA	TRBV9	TRBJ1-4	TRBD1	CASSPRGQVNEKLFF	TGTGCCAGCAGCCCCCGGGGACAGGTTAATGAAAAACTGTTTTTT
NA	TRBV14	TRBJ2-7	TRBD2	CASSQVFGTRREQYF	TGTGCCAGCAGCCAAGTCTTCGGGACTAGGCGCGAGCAGTACTTC
NA	TRBV18	TRBJ2-3	TRBD2	CASSPIAGGITDTQYF	TGTGCCAGCTCACCAATAGCGGGAGGGATAACAGATACGCAGTATTTT